A selection of T cell receptor beta chains follows, all from one sample in a study of a mutant IDH1 vaccine in newly diagnosed glioma. Antigens of these TCRs are unknown. Sequencing used immunoSEQ multiplex PCR; TCRdb keeps in-frame clones, though not all of them. The data contain around 130,000 clones, around three quarters of them seen just once; the ten biggest clones take up 5.5%. This material consisted of PBMCs, taken from a glioma patient whose treatment included an IDH1 peptide vaccine. The receptors here all came from a man aged 35 to 55 with glioma. CDR3s include the opening cysteine and the closing phenylalanine or tryptophan. D genes are given only for firm matches. The listing skips clone size in some rows; elsewhere it reads once, few, many or a size class.

j_call clone_size v_call d_call cdr3_nt cdr3_aa
TRBJ1-4 NA TRBV7-8 NA TGTGCCAGCAGCCCGACCAGGGGCGCTAATGAAAAACTGTTTTTT CASSPTRGANEKLFF
TRBJ2-5 NA TRBV9 NA TGTGCCAGCAGCCCAGAGGTTCCGGGGGAGACCCAGTACTTC CASSPEVPGETQYF
TRBJ2-5 NA TRBV9 NA TGTGCCAGCAGCGTTGGGGGTAGCGAGACCCAGTACTTC CASSVGGSETQYF
TRBJ1-1 NA TRBV9 TRBD1 TGTGCCAGCAGCCTGGACAGGGGGGGCTCTGAAGCTTTCTTT CASSLDRGGSEAFF
TRBJ1-2 once TRBV7-2 NA TGTGCCAGCAGCAACAGGGAAATTGGTGGCTACACCTTC CASSNREIGGYTF
TRBJ2-7 few TRBV28 TRBD1 TGTGCCAGCTTTGGGACAGTCGCCTACGAGCAGTACTTC CASFGTVAYEQYF
TRBJ2-5 NA TRBV5-1 TRBD2 TGCGCCAGCAGCCCCGGACTAGCGGAGGGCCCCTCAGAGACCCAGTACTTC CASSPGLAEGPSETQYF
TRBJ2-3 NA TRBV15 NA TGTGCCACCAGGGGTAAGACAGATACGCAGTATTTT CATRGKTDTQYF
TRBJ1-1 many TRBV2 TRBD1 TGTGCCAGCGTTGACAGGGGGTCGACTGAAGCTTTCTTT CASVDRGSTEAFF
TRBJ2-3 once TRBV5-4 NA TGTGCCAGCGGGAACCCAAAAACTAGCACAGATACGCAGTATTTT CASGNPKTSTDTQYF
TRBJ2-4 NA TRBV29-1 NA TGCAGCGTTGTTCAGGTCCCCAAAAACATTCAGTACTTC CSVVQVPKNIQYF
TRBJ2-7 few TRBV30 TRBD1 TGTGCCTGGGCCCCAGGGGGCTACGAGCAGTACTTC CAWAPGGYEQYF
TRBJ1-2 NA TRBV18 NA TGTGCCAGCTCACCATCGGGTGGCCAGGGAGTAGGTTTCTATGGCTACACCTTC CASSPSGGQGVGFYGYTF
TRBJ2-5 NA TRBV4-1 TRBD1 TGCGCCAGCAGCCTAGGGACAGCTACCCAAGAGACCCAGTACTTC CASSLGTATQETQYF
TRBJ1-2 NA TRBV10-3 TRBD1 TGTGCCATCAGTGGGACAGGGGGAAACGGCTACACCTTC CAISGTGGNGYTF
TRBJ2-6 NA TRBV7-6 NA TGTGCCAGCAGCTTATCGGGTGGGGCCAACGTCCTGACTTTC CASSLSGGANVLTF
TRBJ2-7 once TRBV4-3 TRBD2 TGCGCCAGCAGCCCCGGACTAGCGGATGATTACGAGCAGTACTTC CASSPGLADDYEQYF
TRBJ2-3 NA TRBV19 NA TGTGCCAGCCGGCCCTTAGCGTCTGGCACAGATACGCAGTATTTT CASRPLASGTDTQYF
TRBJ2-1 NA TRBV7-2 TRBD2 TGTGCCAGCAGCTTAGCAGGTGCGGGAGGCTACAATGAGCAGTTCTTC CASSLAGAGGYNEQFF
TRBJ2-5 NA TRBV5-4 TRBD2 TGTGCCAGCAGCTTGGATTCTAGCGGGAGGGAGACCCAGTACTTC CASSLDSSGRETQYF
TRBJ2-2 NA TRBV27 NA TGTGCCAGCAGACTGACAAACACCGGGGAGCTGTTTTTT CASRLTNTGELFF
TRBJ2-3 NA TRBV6-5 NA TGTGCCAGCAGACCCCAGGGAAGGGTCACAGATACGCAGTATTTT CASRPQGRVTDTQYF
TRBJ2-1 NA TRBV5-4 NA TGTGCCAGCAGCGCACCCGGGGCCTCCTACAATGAGCAGTTCTTC CASSAPGASYNEQFF
TRBJ1-6 few TRBV2 NA TGTGCCAGCACCCCTCGACGCGTGAATAATTCACCCCTCCACTTT CASTPRRVNNSPLHF
TRBJ2-5 NA TRBV19 TRBD1 TGTGCCAGTAGACCGGGACAGGGAAATCGGGAGACCCAGTACTTC CASRPGQGNRETQYF
TRBJ1-5 NA TRBV4-1 NA TGCGCCAGCAGCCAAGCAAAGGGTTCTCAGCCCCAGCATTTT CASSQAKGSQPQHF
TRBJ1-2 NA TRBV6-5 NA TGTGCCAGCAGTTCCAAGATACAGGGTGTGGGAGGCTACACCTTC CASSSKIQGVGGYTF
TRBJ2-5 NA TRBV14 NA TGTGCCAGCAGCCAAAACGTCCGACACACGTCGGCCCAGTACTTC CASSQNVRHTSAQYF
TRBJ1-3 NA TRBV7-8 NA TGTGCCAGCAGCGGACGGGGGGTTGGAAACACCATATATTTT CASSGRGVGNTIYF
TRBJ2-7 many TRBV11-2 NA TGTGCCAGCAGCCCGTTACAGTTCCTCTACGAGCAGTACTTC CASSPLQFLYEQYF
TRBJ2-2 once TRBV10-3 NA TGTGCCATCGCGAGAGACACCGGGGAGCTGTTTTTT CAIARDTGELFF
TRBJ1-6 NA TRBV6-1 NA TGTGCCAGCAGTCCCGGGACACCTTATTCACCCCTCCACTTT CASSPGTPYSPLHF
TRBJ2-6 few TRBV4-2 TRBD1 TGTGCCAGCAGCCAATCCGGGACAGGGGGCGCCGGGGCCAACGTCCTGACTTTC CASSQSGTGGAGANVLTF
TRBJ2-7 NA TRBV7-8 NA TGTGCCAGCAGCTTAGACGTCACTTCCTACGAGCAGTACTTC CASSLDVTSYEQYF
TRBJ1-4 once TRBV5-6 TRBD1 TGTGCCAGCAGCTTGAAGAGGGGGCTAACCCGGGTGGATGAAAAACTGTTTTTT CASSLKRGLTRVDEKLFF
TRBJ1-2 NA TRBV10-3 NA TGTGCCATCGGGACTGGAGCTAACTATGGCTACACCTTC CAIGTGANYGYTF
TRBJ2-1 NA TRBV7-3 TRBD2 TGTGCCAGCAGCCCAAACCCCGCCGGGACTAGCGGGAGGCGCAGTGAGCAGTTCTTC CASSPNPAGTSGRRSEQFF
TRBJ2-3 NA TRBV27 TRBD2 TGTGCCAGCAGTTTCGGGGCGGGAGTTACGCAGTATTTT CASSFGAGVTQYF
TRBJ1-2 NA TRBV6-5 NA TGTGCCAGCAGAATAGACGCGGGGCTAAACTATGGCTACACCTTC CASRIDAGLNYGYTF
TRBJ2-3 NA TRBV2 TRBD1 TGTGCGGGCAGGCAGGGGGCCACAGATACGCAGTATTTT CAGRQGATDTQYF
TRBJ2-1 NA TRBV7-2 TRBD1 TGTGCCAGCAGCAGACAGGGCCTTCAAAGCTCCTACAATGAGCAGTTCTTC CASSRQGLQSSYNEQFF
TRBJ1-2 few TRBV6-5 NA TGTGCCAGCATTACCTTACAGGGTCCCGTAGATGGCTACACCTTC CASITLQGPVDGYTF
TRBJ2-6 NA TRBV7-6 TRBD1 TGTGCCAGCAGCCGGGACAGGGGATCTGGGGCCAACGTCCTGACTTTC CASSRDRGSGANVLTF
TRBJ2-3 NA TRBV6-5 NA TGTGCCAGCAGTTACCCCGCCTTGGATACGCAGTATTTT CASSYPALDTQYF
TRBJ2-2 NA TRBV30 NA TGTGCCTGGAGGCTGACAGAGACGAACACCGGGGAGCTGTTTTTT CAWRLTETNTGELFF
TRBJ1-2 NA TRBV19 NA TGTGCCAGTAGCCCCCGACAGCCTACTTTCTATGGCTACACCTTC CASSPRQPTFYGYTF
TRBJ1-1 few TRBV29-1 NA TGCAGCGTTTATGAGGTGATGAACACTGAAGCTTTCTTT CSVYEVMNTEAFF
TRBJ1-1 NA TRBV30 NA TGTGCCTGGAGGTTCAAGAACACTGAAGCTTTCTTT CAWRFKNTEAFF
TRBJ1-3 once TRBV7-2 TRBD1 TGTGCCAGCAGCCGACAGGGGTTTGGTGGAAACACCATATATTTT CASSRQGFGGNTIYF